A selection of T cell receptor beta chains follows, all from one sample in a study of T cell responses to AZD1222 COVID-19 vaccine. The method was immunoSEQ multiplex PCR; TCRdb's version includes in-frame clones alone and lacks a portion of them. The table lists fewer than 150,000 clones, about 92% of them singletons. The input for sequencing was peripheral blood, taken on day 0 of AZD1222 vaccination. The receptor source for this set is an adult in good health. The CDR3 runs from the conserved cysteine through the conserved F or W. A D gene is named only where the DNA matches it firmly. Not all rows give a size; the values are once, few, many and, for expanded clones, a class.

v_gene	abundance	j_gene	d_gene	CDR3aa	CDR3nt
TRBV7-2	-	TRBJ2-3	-	CASSSAYWGRTDTQYF	TGTGCCAGCAGCTCTGCTTATTGGGGGCGCACAGATACGCAGTATTTT
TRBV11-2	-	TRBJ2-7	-	CASSLAPGTGYEQYF	TGTGCCAGCAGCTTAGCTCCGGGTACAGGTTACGAGCAGTACTTC
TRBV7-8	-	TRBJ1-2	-	CASSRRGSGYTF	TGTGCCAGCAGCCGCCGGGGGTCGGGCTACACCTTC
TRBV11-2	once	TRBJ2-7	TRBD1	CASLALGTGDSDEQYF	TGTGCCAGCCTGGCGCTCGGGACAGGCGATTCGGACGAGCAGTACTTC
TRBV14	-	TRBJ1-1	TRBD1	CASSQDHRGTEAFF	TGTGCCAGCAGCCAAGATCACAGGGGAACTGAAGCTTTCTTT
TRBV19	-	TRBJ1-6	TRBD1	CASRPNRGREYSPLHF	TGTGCCAGTAGGCCGAACAGGGGGCGGGAATATTCACCCCTCCACTTT
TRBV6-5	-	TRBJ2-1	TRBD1	CASSLDRASEQFF	TGTGCCAGCAGTTTGGACAGGGCAAGTGAGCAGTTCTTC
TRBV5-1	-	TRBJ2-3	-	CASSLAADLTDTQYF	TGCGCCAGCAGCTTGGCTGCGGACCTCACAGATACGCAGTATTTT
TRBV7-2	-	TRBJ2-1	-	CASSLEVRARNEQFF	TGTGCCAGCAGCTTAGAAGTGAGGGCGCGGAATGAGCAGTTCTTC
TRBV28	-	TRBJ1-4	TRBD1	CASTNLGTEGEKLFF	TGTGCCAGCACCAATCTCGGGACAGAGGGGGAAAAACTGTTTTTT
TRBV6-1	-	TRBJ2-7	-	CASSSGTGSYEQYF	TGTGCCAGCAGTTCCGGCACAGGGAGCTACGAGCAGTACTTC
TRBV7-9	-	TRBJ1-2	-	CASSSYYQPDPYGYTF	TGTGCCAGCAGCTCCTACTACCAGCCCGATCCCTATGGCTACACCTTC
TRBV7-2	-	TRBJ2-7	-	CASSLEGQGAYEQYF	TGTGCCAGCAGCTTAGAAGGTCAAGGGGCTTACGAGCAGTACTTC
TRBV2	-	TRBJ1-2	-	CATLRQSYGYTF	TGTGCCACCTTGAGACAGTCCTATGGCTACACCTTC
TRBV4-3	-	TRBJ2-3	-	CASSQDSRRSTDTQYF	TGCGCCAGCAGCCAAGATTCCCGGCGTAGCACAGATACGCAGTATTTT
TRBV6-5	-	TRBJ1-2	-	CASGLGQLSLYGYTF	TGTGCCAGCGGACTTGGACAGCTCAGTTTGTATGGCTACACCTTC
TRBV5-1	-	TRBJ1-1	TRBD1	CASSLDRGFVMNTEAFF	TGCGCCAGCAGCTTGGACAGGGGGTTCGTGATGAACACTGAAGCTTTCTTT
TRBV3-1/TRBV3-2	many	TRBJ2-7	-	CASSKGDSSYEQYF	TGTGCCAGCAGCAAAGGCGACAGCTCCTACGAGCAGTACTTC
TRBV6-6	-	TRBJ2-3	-	CASSRGGDTQYF	TGTGCCAGCAGTAGGGGGGGAGATACGCAGTATTTT
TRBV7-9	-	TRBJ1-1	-	CASRLGSRGRTEAFF	TGTGCCAGCAGGTTGGGGTCTAGGGGAAGAACTGAAGCTTTCTTT
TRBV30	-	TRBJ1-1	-	CAWSSAGQAFF	TGTGCCTGGAGTTCTGCGGGGCAAGCTTTCTTT
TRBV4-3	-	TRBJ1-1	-	CASSQERRNTEAFF	TGCGCCAGCAGCCAAGAGAGGAGGAACACTGAAGCTTTCTTT
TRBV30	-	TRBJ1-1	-	CAWTVLNTEAFF	TGTGCCTGGACAGTCCTGAACACTGAAGCTTTCTTT
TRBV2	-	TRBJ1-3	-	CASSALDSGNTIYF	TGTGCCAGCAGTGCCTTAGACAGCGGAAACACCATATATTTT
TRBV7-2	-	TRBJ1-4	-	CASSAPRSDATNEKLFF	TGTGCCAGCAGCGCCCCGCGGTCTGACGCAACTAATGAAAAACTGTTTTTT
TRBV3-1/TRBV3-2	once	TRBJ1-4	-	CASSQSQGGRGEKLFF	TGTGCCAGCAGCCAGAGCCAAGGGGGACGAGGGGAAAAACTGTTTTTT
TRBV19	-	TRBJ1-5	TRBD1	CAQGAQNQPQHF	TGTGCCCAGGGGGCTCAAAATCAGCCCCAGCATTTT
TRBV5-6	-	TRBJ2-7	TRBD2	CASSLAGLVFEQYF	TGTGCCAGCAGCTTGGCGGGACTAGTCTTCGAGCAGTACTTC
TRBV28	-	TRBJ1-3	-	CASSSEQATGNTIYF	TGTGCCAGCAGTTCCGAACAGGCGACTGGAAACACCATATATTTT
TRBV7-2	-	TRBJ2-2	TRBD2	CASSLDGTSGGFYTGELFF	TGTGCCAGCAGCTTAGACGGGACTAGCGGGGGGTTCTACACCGGGGAGCTGTTTTTT
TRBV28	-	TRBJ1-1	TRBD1	CASSFFLRGHTEAFF	TGTGCCAGCAGTTTTTTTCTAAGGGGGCACACTGAAGCTTTCTTT
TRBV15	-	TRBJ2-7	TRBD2	CATSTPLAGPSYEQYF	TGTGCCACCAGCACCCCCCTAGCGGGCCCCTCCTACGAGCAGTACTTC
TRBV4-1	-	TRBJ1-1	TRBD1	CASSRGQGNLNTEAFF	TGCGCCAGCAGCCGGGGACAGGGGAACCTCAACACTGAAGCTTTCTTT
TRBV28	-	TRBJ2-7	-	CASSSGWDGPYEQYF	TGTGCCAGCAGTTCCGGGTGGGACGGTCCCTACGAGCAGTACTTC
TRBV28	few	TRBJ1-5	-	CASSLPLGGGRRQPQHF	TGTGCCAGCAGTTTACCCCTCGGAGGGGGTAGGCGTCAGCCCCAGCATTTT
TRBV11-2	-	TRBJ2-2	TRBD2	CASSSLAGDTGELFF	TGTGCCAGCAGCTCTCTAGCGGGAGATACCGGGGAGCTGTTTTTT
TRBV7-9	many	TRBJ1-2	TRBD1	CASSLELQGNYGYTF	TGTGCCAGCAGCTTAGAGTTACAGGGGAACTATGGCTACACCTTC